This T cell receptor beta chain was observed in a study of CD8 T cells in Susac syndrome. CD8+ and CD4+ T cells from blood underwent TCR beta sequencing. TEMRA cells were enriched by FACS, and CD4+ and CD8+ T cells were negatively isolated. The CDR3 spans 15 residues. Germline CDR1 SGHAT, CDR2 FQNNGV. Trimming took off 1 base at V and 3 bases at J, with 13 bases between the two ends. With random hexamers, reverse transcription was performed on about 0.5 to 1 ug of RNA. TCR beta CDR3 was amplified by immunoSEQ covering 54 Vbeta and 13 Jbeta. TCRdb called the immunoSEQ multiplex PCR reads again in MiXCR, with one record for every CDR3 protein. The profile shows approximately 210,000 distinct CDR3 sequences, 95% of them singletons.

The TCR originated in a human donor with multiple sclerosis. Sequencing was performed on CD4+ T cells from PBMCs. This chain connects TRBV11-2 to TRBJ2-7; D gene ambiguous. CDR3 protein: CASSLVTLGGYEQYF. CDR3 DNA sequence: TGTGCCAGCAGCTTAGTCACCTTGGGTGGCTACGAGCAGTACTTC.